This T cell receptor (beta chain) is from a study of T cell repertoires in cytomegalovirus infection (dated by TCRdb to the late 2010s). Study-wide context: Donor HLA type was relevant to the analysis, because carriage of CMV infection together with the matching HLA type was indicated by public TCR beta signatures. Results and caveats for the whole study, not just this receptor: Carriers of CMV infection plus the relevant HLA type were discriminated by the cumulative frequency of public TCR beta family members in the study cohort and in an independent roughly 400-donor cohort. The ex vivo response was dominated by HLA-C-restricted CMV-specific TCR beta clonotypes, which also provided the single most frequent clonotype in two of eight donors.

For sequencing, an Illumina HiSeq 1500 was employed. TCRdb trimmed the raw reads at Q25, called clones with MiXCR and kept productive beta chains. Under each unique CDR3 protein, matching rows form one entry showing the most common genes and DNA. Recorded for this sample are 300,000 to 450,000 distinct CDR3 sequences; around 18% of them occurred a single time. The ten largest clones take up 8.5% to 10% of the sample. From cysteine to phenylalanine, the CDR3 is 14 amino acids long. Solely the CDR3 DNA is kept, with 42 bases framed from the first base. V is clipped by 0 bases and J by 3 bases, and the sequence between their germline boundaries is 11 bases long. CDR1 and CDR2, looked up from the germline V gene (reference sequence), are DFQATT and SNEGSKA. This clonotype was seen a few times. The specificity of this receptor is unknown. The record has no base qualities; no much larger clone is one base away.

The rearranged segments are TRBV20-1 and TRBJ1-1; no D gene call is confident. The sample was PBMCs. The sequence was collected from a human donor in good health (CMV status not recorded). Some clones in this sample may be carry-over from other donors' samples. The sequenced DNA: TGCAGTGCTAGAGATAGAGGCCAGTACACTGAAGCTTTCTTT. This encodes CSARDRGQYTEAFF.